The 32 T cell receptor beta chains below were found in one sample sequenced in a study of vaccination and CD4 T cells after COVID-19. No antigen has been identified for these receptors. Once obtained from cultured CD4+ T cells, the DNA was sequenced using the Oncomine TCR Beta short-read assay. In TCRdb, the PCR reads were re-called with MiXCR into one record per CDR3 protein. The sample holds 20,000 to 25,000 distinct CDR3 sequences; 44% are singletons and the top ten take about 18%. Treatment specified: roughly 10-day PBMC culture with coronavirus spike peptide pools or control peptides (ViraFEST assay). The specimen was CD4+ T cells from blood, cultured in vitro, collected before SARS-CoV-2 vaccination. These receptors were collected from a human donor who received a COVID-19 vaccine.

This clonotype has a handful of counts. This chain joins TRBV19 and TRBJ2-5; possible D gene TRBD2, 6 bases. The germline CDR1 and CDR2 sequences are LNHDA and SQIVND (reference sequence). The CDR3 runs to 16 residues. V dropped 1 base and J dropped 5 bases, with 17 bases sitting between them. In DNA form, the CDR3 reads TGTGCCAGTAGTATAGGCCCCCCCTTTGCGGGGGAGACCCAGTACTTC. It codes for CASSIGPPFAGETQYF.

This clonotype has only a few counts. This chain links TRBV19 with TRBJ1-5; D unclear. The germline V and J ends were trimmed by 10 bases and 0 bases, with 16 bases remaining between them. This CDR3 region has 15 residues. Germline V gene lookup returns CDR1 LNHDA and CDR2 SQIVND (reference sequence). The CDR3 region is CATRRGQNSNQPQHF. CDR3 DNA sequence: TGTGCCACCCGCCGCGGGCAGAATAGCAATCAGCCCCAGCATTTT.

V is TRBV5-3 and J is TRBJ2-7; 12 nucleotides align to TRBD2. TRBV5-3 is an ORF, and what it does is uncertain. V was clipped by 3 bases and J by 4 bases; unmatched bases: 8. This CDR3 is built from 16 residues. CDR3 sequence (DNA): TGTGCCAGAAGCTCGGCTAGCGGGGGGGCCGGATACGAGCAGTACTTC. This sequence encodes CARSSASGGAGYEQYF.

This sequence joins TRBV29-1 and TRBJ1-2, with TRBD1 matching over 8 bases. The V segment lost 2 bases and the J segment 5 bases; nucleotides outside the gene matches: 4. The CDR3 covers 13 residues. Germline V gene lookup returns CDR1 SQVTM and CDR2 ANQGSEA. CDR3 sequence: CSVERTGRYGYTF. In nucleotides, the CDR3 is TGCAGCGTTGAAAGGACAGGGAGATATGGCTACACCTTC.

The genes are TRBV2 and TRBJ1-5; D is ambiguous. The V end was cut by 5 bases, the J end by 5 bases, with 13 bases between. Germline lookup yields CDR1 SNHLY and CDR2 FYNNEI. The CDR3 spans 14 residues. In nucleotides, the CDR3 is TGTGCCAGCAGTTTTTCTGGCGTGGATCAGCCCCAGCATTTT. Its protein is CASSFSGVDQPQHF.

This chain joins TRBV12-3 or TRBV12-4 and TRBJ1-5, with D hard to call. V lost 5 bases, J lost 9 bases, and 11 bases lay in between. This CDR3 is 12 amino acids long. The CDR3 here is CASSAGEGPQHF. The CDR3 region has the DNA TGTGCCAGCAGTGCTGGGGAGGGGCCCCAGCATTTT.

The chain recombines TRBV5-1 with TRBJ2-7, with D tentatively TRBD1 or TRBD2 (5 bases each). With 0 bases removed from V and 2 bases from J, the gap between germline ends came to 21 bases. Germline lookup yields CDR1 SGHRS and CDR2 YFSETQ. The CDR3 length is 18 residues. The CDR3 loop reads CASSLGWGIDRRAYEQYF. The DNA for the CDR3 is TGCGCCAGCAGCTTGGGTTGGGGGATTGACAGACGAGCCTACGAGCAGTACTTC.

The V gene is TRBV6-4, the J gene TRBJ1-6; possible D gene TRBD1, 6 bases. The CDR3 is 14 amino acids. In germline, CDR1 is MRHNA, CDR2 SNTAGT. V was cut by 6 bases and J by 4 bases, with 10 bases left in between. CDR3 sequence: CASRVGTYNSPLHF. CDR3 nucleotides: TGTGCCAGCAGGGTAGGGACATATAATTCACCCCTCCACTTT.

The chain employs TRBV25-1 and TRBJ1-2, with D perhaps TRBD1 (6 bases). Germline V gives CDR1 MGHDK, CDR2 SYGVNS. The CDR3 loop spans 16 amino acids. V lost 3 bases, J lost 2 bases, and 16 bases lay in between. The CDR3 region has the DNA TGTGCCAGCAGTGATGGCACAGGGAGTGAGAACTATGGCTACACCTTC. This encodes CASSDGTGSENYGYTF.

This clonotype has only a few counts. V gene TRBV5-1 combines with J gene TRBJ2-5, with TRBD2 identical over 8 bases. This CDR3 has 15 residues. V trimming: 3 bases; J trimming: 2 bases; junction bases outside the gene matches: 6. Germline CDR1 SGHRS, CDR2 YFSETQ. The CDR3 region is CASSWLGTRQETQYF. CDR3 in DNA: TGCGCCAGCAGCTGGCTCGGGACTAGGCAAGAGACCCAGTACTTC.

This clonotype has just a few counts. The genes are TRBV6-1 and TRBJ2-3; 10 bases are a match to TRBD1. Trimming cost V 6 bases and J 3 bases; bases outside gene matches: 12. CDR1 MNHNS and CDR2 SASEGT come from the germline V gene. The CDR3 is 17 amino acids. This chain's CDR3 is CASSRASDRGQTDTQYF. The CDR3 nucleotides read TGTGCCAGCAGCCGCGCATCCGACAGGGGGCAAACAGATACGCAGTATTTT.

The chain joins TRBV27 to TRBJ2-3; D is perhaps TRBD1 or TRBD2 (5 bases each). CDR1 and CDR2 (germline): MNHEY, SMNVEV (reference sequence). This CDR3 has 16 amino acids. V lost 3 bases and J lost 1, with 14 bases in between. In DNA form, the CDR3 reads TGTGCCAGCAGTTTTAGGGGACCCTCCGGCACAGATACGCAGTATTTT. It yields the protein CASSFRGPSGTDTQYF.

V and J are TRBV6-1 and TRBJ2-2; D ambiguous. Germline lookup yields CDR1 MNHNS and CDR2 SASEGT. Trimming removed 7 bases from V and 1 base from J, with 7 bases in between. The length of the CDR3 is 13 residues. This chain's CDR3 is CASIKGNTGELFF. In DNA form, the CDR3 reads TGTGCCAGCATCAAGGGGAACACCGGGGAGCTGTTTTTT.

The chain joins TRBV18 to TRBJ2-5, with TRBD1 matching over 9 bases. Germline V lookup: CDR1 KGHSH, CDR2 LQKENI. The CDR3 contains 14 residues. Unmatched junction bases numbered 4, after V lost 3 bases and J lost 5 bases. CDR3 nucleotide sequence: TGTGCCAGCTCACCGGACAGGGGTCTGGAGACCCAGTACTTC. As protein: CASSPDRGLETQYF.

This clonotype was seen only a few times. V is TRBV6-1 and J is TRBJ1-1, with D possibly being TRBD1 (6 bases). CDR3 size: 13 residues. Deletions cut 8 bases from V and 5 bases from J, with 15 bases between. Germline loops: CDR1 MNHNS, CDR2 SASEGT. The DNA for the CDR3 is TGTGCCAGCCTCTTTAGACAGGAAACTGAAGCTTTCTTT. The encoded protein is CASLFRQETEAFF.

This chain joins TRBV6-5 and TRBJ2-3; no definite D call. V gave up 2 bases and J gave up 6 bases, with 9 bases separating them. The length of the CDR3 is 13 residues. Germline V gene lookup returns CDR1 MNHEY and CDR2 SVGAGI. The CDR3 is CASSYSILDTQYF. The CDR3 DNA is TGTGCCAGCAGTTACAGTATCCTCGATACGCAGTATTTT.

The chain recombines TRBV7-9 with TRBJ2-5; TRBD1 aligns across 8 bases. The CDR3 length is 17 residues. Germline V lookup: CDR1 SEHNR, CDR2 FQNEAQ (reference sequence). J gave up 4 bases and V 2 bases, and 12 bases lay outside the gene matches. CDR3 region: CASSLTASGQGRETQYF. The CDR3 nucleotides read TGTGCCAGCAGCTTAACGGCCAGTGGACAGGGTCGAGAGACCCAGTACTTC.

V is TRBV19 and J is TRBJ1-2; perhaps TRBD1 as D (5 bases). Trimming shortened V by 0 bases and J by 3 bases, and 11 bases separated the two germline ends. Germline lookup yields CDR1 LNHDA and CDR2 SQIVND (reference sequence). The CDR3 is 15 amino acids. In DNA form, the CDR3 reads TGTGCCAGTAGTATAGATCAGGGCCCGGACTATGGCTACACCTTC. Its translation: CASSIDQGPDYGYTF.

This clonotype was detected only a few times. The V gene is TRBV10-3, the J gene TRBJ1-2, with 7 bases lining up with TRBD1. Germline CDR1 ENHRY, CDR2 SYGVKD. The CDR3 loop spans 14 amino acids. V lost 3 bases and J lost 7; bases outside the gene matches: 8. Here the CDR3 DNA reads TGTGCCATCAGTGAATTCAAGGGGGCAGGTGGCTACACCTTC. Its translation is CAISEFKGAGGYTF.

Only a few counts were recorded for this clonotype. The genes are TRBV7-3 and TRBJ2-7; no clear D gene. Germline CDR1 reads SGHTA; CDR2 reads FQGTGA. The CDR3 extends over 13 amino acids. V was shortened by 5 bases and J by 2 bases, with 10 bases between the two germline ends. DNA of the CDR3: TGTGCCAGCAGCCCCGGGCCAACCTACGAGCAGTACTTC. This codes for CASSPGPTYEQYF.

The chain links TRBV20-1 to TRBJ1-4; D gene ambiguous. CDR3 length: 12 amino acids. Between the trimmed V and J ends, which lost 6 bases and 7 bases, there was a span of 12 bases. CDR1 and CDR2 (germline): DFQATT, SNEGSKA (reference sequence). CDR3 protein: CSATLVGEKLFF. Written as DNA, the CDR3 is TGCAGTGCCACTCTCGTGGGTGAAAAACTGTTTTTT.

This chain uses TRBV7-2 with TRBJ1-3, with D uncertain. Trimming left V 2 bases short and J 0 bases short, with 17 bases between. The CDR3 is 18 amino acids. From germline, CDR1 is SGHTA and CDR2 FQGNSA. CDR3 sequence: CASSLISGLAYSGNTIYF. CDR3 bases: TGTGCCAGCAGCTTAATCTCAGGCCTTGCCTACTCTGGAAACACCATATATTTT.

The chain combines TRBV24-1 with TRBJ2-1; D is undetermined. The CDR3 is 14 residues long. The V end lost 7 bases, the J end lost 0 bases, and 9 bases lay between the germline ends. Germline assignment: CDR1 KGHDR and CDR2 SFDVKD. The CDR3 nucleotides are TGTGCCACCAGCCCACCTAGCTCCTACAATGAGCAGTTCTTC. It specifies CATSPPSSYNEQFF.

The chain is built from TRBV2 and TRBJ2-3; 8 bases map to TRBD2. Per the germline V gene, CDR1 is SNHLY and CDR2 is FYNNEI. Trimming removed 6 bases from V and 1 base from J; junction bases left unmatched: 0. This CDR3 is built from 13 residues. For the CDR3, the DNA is TGTGCCAGCAGACTAGCGGGCACAGATACGCAGTATTTT. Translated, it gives CASRLAGTDTQYF.

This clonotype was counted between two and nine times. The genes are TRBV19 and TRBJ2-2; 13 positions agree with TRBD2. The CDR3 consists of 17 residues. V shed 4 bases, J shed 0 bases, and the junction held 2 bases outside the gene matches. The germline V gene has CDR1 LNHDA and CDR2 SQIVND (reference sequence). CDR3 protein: CASSRGLAGPNTGELFF. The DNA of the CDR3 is TGTGCCAGTAGTAGGGGACTAGCGGGGCCGAACACCGGGGAGCTGTTTTTT.

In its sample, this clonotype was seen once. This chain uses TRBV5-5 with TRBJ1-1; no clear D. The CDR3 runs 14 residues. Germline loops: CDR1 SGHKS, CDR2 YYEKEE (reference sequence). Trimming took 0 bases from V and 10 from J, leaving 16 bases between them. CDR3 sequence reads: CASSLGGLPRGAFF. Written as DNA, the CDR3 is TGTGCCAGCAGCTTGGGCGGGCTCCCGCGGGGAGCTTTCTTT.

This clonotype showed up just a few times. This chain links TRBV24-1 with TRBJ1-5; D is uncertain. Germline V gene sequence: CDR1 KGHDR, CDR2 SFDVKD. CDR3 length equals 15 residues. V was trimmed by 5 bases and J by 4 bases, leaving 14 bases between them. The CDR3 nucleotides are TGTGCCACCAGTGGACCCTCGGGGATAAATCAGCCCCAGCATTTT. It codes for CATSGPSGINQPQHF.

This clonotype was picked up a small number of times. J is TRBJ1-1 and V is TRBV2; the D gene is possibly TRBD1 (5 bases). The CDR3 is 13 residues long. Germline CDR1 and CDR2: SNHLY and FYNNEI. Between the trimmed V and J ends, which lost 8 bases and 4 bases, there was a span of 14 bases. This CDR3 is CASEGLGGTEAFF. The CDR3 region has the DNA TGTGCCAGCGAGGGACTTGGTGGCACTGAAGCTTTCTTT.

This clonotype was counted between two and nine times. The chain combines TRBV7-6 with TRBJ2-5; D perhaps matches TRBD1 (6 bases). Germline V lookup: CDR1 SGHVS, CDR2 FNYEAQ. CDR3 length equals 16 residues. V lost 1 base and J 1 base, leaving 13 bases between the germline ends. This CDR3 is CASSLEGDPLQETQYF. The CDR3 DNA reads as TGTGCCAGCAGCTTAGAGGGGGACCCACTCCAAGAGACCCAGTACTTC.

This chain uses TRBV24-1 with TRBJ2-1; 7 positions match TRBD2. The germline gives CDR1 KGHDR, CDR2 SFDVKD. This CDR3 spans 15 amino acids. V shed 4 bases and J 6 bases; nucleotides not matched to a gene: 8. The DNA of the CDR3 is TGTGCCACCAGTGAGCCAGGGAGGGTCGGCAATGAGCAGTTCTTC. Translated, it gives CATSEPGRVGNEQFF.

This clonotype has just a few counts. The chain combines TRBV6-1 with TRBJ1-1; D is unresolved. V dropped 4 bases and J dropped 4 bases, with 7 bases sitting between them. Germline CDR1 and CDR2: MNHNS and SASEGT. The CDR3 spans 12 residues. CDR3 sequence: CASSAHSTEAFF. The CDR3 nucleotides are TGTGCCAGCAGTGCCCACAGCACTGAAGCTTTCTTT.

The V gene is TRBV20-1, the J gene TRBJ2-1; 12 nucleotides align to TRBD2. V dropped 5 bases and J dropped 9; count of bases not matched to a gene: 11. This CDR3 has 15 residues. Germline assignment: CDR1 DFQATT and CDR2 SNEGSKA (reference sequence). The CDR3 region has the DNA TGCAGTGCTCTCTCCTCTAGCGGGGGGGCCACTGAGCAGTTCTTC. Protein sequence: CSALSSSGGATEQFF.